A single sample is the source of the 6 T cell receptor beta chains below, sequenced in a study of long-term antiretroviral therapy in people with HIV. The authors ran the immunoSEQ assay, v3.0, at survey level. The repertoire was sequenced with immunoSEQ multiplex PCR; TCRdb's copy has only in-frame clones and lacks some. This repertoire shows about 30,000 clones, 95% found once; its top ten account for 3.1%. This specimen was unsorted PBMCs, taken 5.3 years after starting antiretroviral therapy. Source of these receptors: a man aged 50-60 years with HIV.

The V call is TRBV15, the J call TRBJ2-7; no definite D call. This CDR3 has 15 amino acids. The germline CDR1 and CDR2 sequences are LNHNV and YYDKDF (reference sequence). V gave up 3 bases and J gave up 0 bases, with 12 bases separating them. CDR3 residues: CATSSRRLSSYEQYF. CDR3 DNA: TGTGCCACCAGCAGCCGACGGCTAAGCTCCTACGAGCAGTACTTC.

The chain is built from TRBV6-1 and TRBJ2-7; a possible D gene is TRBD2 (8 bases). The V gene's germline CDR1 is MNHNS and CDR2 SASEGT. The CDR3 totals 14 residues. V lost 8 bases and J lost 0, with 14 bases in between. DNA of the CDR3: TGTGCCAGCCGGGAGGGGACAGCCTCCTACGAGCAGTACTTC. It encodes CASREGTASYEQYF.

The chain's CDR3 is CASSGGGDTQYF. The CDR3, as DNA: TGTGCCAGCAGCGGGGGTGGAGATACGCAGTATTTT. The chain has TRBV11-3 and TRBJ2-3; the D gene could be TRBD1 or TRBD2 (5 bases each). Trimming took off 5 bases at V and 5 bases at J, with 8 bases between the two ends. Per germline, CDR1 SGHNT and CDR2 YENEEA. The CDR3 consists of 12 residues.

The chain carries TRBV5-8 and TRBJ1-2; maybe TRBD1 (6 bases). This CDR3 region has 13 residues. V lost 4 bases to trimming and J lost 4 bases, with 11 bases between them. CDR1 and CDR2 (germline): SGHTS, YDEGEE. The CDR3 DNA reads as TGTGCCAGCAGCCCCGACAGGAGCTATGGCTACACCTTC. It codes for CASSPDRSYGYTF. Variable domain in full (rest from reference TRBV5-8 and TRBJ1-2): EAGVTQSPTHLIKTRGQQATLRCSPISGHTSVYWYQQALGLGLQFLLWYDEGEERNRGNFPPRFSGRQFPNYSSELNVNALELEDSALYLCASSPDRSYGYTFGSGTRLTVV.

The chain links TRBV15 to TRBJ1-5; D is unresolved. CDR3 size: 16 residues. Germline V gene data show CDR1 as LNHNV and CDR2 as YYDKDF (reference sequence). V was shortened by 0 bases and J by 0 bases, with 9 bases between the two germline ends. The CDR3 DNA reads as TGTGCCACCAGCAGAGAAAGGCAGAATAGCAATCAGCCCCAGCATTTT. Amino acids: CATSRERQNSNQPQHF.

This chain links TRBV21-1 with TRBJ2-7. TRBV21-1 is designated a pseudogene. CDR3 length: 16 residues. The CDR3 DNA reads TGTGCCAGCAGCAAACGGAGGGGGAAGGTTAGCTACGAGCAGTACTTC. This codes for CASSKRRGKVSYEQYF.